This TCR beta chain emerged from a study of blood T cell repertoires in COVID-19. Methods used by the authors: Using reference gene primer amplification, nucleated cell counts were estimated. Sequencing used immunoSEQ multiplex PCR; TCRdb keeps in-frame clones, though not all of them. The V and J calls and the clone size are those of that table, but D and trimming were determined from the DNA. There are under 300,000 clones in the sample; roughly 90% occur only once, and 2% to 2.5% lies in the top ten. The origin of this receptor is a woman aged 35 to 49 who had recovered from COVID-19. Input material: peripheral blood.

The CDR3 loop is CASSYVAGADTQYF. CDR3 coding DNA: TGTGCCAGCAGTTACGTGGCGGGGGCAGATACGCAGTATTTT. The chain couples TRBV6-5 to TRBJ2-3; 7 nucleotides align to TRBD2. Trimming cost V 2 bases and J 4 bases; bases outside gene matches: 3. CDR1 MNHEY and CDR2 SVGAGI come from the germline V gene. This CDR3 region has 14 residues.